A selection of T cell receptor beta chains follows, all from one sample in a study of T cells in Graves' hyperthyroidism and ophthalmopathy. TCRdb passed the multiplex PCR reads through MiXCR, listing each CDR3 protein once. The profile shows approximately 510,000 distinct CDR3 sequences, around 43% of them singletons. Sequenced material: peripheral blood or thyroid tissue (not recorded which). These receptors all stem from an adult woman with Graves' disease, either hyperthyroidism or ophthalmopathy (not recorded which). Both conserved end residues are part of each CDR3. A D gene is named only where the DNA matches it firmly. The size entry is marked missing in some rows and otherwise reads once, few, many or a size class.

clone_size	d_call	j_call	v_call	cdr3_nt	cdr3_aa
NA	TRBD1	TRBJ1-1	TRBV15	TGTGTCACCAGCAAAAGGGGGCTAGGGAGCACTGAAGCTTTCTTT	CVTSKRGLGSTEAFF
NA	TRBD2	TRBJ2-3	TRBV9	TGTGCCAGCAGCGTAGAGTCTAGCGGGAGGGCGGCAGATACGCAGTATTTT	CASSVESSGRAADTQYF
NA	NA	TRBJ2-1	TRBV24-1	TGTGCCACCAGTAATCAGGGTTACAGTGAGCAGTTCTTC	CATSNQGYSEQFF
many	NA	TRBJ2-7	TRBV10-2	TGCGCCAGCAGTGAGTCGAAAGTGTGGGAGCAGTACTTC	CASSESKVWEQYF
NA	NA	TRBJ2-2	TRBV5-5	TGTGCCAGCAGCCTGGCCGGGACAATAAACACCGGGGAGCTGTTTTTT	CASSLAGTINTGELFF
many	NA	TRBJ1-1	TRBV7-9	TGTGCCAGCAGCCGGGACACTGAAGCTTTCTTT	CASSRDTEAFF
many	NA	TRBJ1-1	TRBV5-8	TGTGCCAGCAGCGGAACCGGGAAAGGGCACACTGAAGCTTTCTTT	CASSGTGKGHTEAFF
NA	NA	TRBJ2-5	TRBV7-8	TGTGCCAGCAGCGGAACAGGCGGCCAGCCCCAGTACTTC	CASSGTGGQPQYF
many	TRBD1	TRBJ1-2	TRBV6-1	TGTGCCAGCATGGGGAGCCGGACAGGGTACTATGGCTACACCTTC	CASMGSRTGYYGYTF
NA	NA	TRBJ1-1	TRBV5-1	TGCGCCAGCGTGGGACAGAACACTGAAGCTTTCTTT	CASVGQNTEAFF
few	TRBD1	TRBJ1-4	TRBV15	TGTGCCACCAGCATGGACAGGCTAAATGAAAAACTGTTTTTT	CATSMDRLNEKLFF
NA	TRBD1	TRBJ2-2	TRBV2	TGTGCCAGCAGCGCGACAGGGGGCGACACCGGGGGGCTGTTTTTT	CASSATGGDTGGLFF
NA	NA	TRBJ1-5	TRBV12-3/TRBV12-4	TGTGCCAGCAGTTTATGGGACTTCTTAGGTCAGCCCCAGCATTTT	CASSLWDFLGQPQHF
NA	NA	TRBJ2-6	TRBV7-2	TGTGCCAGCAGCGTTCCGTTCCGCCCCTCTGGGGCCAACGTCCTGACTTTC	CASSVPFRPSGANVLTF
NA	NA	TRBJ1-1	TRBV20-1	TGCAGTGCCTGGGCAGGGCTGACTGAAGCTTTCTTT	CSAWAGLTEAFF
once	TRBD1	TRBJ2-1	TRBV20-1	TGCAGTGCTGGAAACAGGGGCGGGAATGAGCAGTTCTTC	CSAGNRGGNEQFF
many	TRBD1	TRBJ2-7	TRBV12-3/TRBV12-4	TGTGCCAGCAGGCAGACAGGGGCCCACTACGAGCAGTACTTC	CASRQTGAHYEQYF
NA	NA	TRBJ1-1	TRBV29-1	TGCAGCGTTGCGGGGGCCCAGGGAGGGACTGAAGCTTTCTTT	CSVAGAQGGTEAFF
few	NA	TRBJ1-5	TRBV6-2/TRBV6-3	TGTGCCAGCAGTTTAGGACGGGATCAGCCCCAGCATTTT	CASSLGRDQPQHF
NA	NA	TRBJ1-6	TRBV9	TGTGCCAGCAGCGCCGGGGAAAGCAATTCACCCCTCCACTTT	CASSAGESNSPLHF
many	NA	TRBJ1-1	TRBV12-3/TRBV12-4	TGTGCCAGCAGTTTGGGCTTCACGAGCACTGAAGCTTTCTTT	CASSLGFTSTEAFF
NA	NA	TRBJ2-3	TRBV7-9	TGTGCCACCATCCCGATAAACACAGATACGCAGTATTTT	CATIPINTDTQYF
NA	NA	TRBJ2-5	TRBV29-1	TGCAGCGCGACGCCGGGGAGCGGCTCAGAGACCCAGTACTTC	CSATPGSGSETQYF
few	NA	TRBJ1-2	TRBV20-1	TGCAGTGCTAGATCCAACAGGGACACTAACTATGGCTACACCTTC	CSARSNRDTNYGYTF
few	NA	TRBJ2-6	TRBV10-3	TGTGCCATCATGACGGCTGGGGCCAACGTCCTGACTTTC	CAIMTAGANVLTF
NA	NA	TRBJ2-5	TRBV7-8	TGTGCCGGCACGAGGGGGCCGGGAGAGGCCCAGTACTTC	CAGTRGPGEAQYF